This entry lists 8 T cell receptor beta chains sequenced from one sample in a study of shared clonotypes between healthy human individuals. The table came from immunoSEQ multiplex PCR; TCRdb's copy has only in-frame clones and leaves some out. The table lists millions of clones, approximately 95% of them singletons. The sample was naive CD4+ T cells sorted from blood. Subset denoted: CD45RA+ positively selected. The source is a man younger than 35 in good health.

This clone has just a few counts. This sequence joins TRBV30 and TRBJ1-5; a possible D gene is TRBD1 (5 bases). The CDR3 totals 13 residues. V lost 3 bases and J 6 bases, leaving 12 bases between the germline ends. CDR1 and CDR2 from the germline V gene are GTSNPN and SVGIG (reference sequence). In DNA form, the CDR3 reads TGTGCCTGGAGAGGTGGTGGGGGTCAGCCCCAGCATTTT. Protein: CAWRGGGGQPQHF.

The genes are TRBV18 and TRBJ2-7; D might be TRBD1 (7 bases). Germline V CDR1 and CDR2: KGHSH, LQKENI. CDR3 length: 13 residues. V was trimmed by 5 bases and J by 5 bases, leaving 13 bases between them. This CDR3 is CASSRDREDEQYF. In DNA form, the CDR3 reads TGTGCCAGCTCAAGAGACAGGGAGGACGAGCAGTACTTC. The full variable domain, rest sourced from reference TRBV18 and TRBJ2-7, is NAGVMQNPRHLVRRRGQEARLRCSPMKGHSHVYWYRQLPEEGLKFMVYLQKENIIDESGMPKERFSAEFPKEGPSILRIQQVVRGDSAAYFCASSRDREDEQYFGPGTRLTVT.

V and J are TRBV6-1 and TRBJ1-2; 8 nucleotides match TRBD1. The V gene end was trimmed by 5 bases and the J gene end by 3 bases; junction bases not matched to a gene: 5. The CDR3 loop spans 14 amino acids. Germline CDR1 and CDR2: MNHNS and SASEGT. The CDR3 DNA follows: TGTGCCAGCAGTCCCACGACAGGGGACTATGGCTACACCTTC. This codes for CASSPTTGDYGYTF.

This sequence joins TRBV18 and TRBJ1-4; D gene unclear. This CDR3 has 11 residues. V lost 3 bases, J lost 10 bases, and 6 bases lay in between. The germline CDR1 and CDR2 sequences are KGHSH and LQKENI. The CDR3: CASSPGVKLFF. DNA of the CDR3: TGTGCCAGCTCACCCGGGGTAAAACTGTTTTTT.

The chain is built from TRBV28 and TRBJ2-7, with 10 nucleotides matching TRBD2. V lost 5 bases, J lost 3 bases, and 4 bases stayed unmatched. Per germline, CDR1 MDHEN and CDR2 SYDVKM. The length of the CDR3 is 14 residues. CDR3 protein: CASSATSGLYEQYF. Here the CDR3 DNA reads TGTGCCAGCAGTGCGACTAGCGGGCTCTACGAGCAGTACTTC.

The V call is TRBV11-2, the J call TRBJ2-5; D not resolved. Germline V gene sequence: CDR1 SGHAT, CDR2 FQNNGV. V shed 5 bases and J shed 4 bases, with 14 bases lying between them. CDR3 length equals 14 residues. For the CDR3, the DNA is TGTGCCAGCAGCCCCTCGGTTCTGGTAGAGACCCAGTACTTC. This sequence encodes CASSPSVLVETQYF.

This clone was seen only once. Germline is not matched at one junction end, which may reflect a read error. This chain uses TRBV6-6 with TRBJ1-6; D unclear. The germline V gene encodes CDR1 MNHNY and CDR2 SVGAGI (reference sequence). The CDR3 loop spans 15 amino acids. The CDR3 region is CASSYGSSSNSPLHF. The CDR3, as DNA: TGTGCCAGCAGTTACGGGAGTTCCTCTAATTCACCCCTCCACTTT.

This clone was recorded only once. The chain has TRBV5-1 and TRBJ1-2; 8 bases match TRBD1. The V segment lost 0 bases and the J segment 8 bases; nucleotides outside the gene matches: 6. The CDR3 loop spans 14 amino acids. Germline loops: CDR1 SGHRS, CDR2 YFSETQ. CDR3 DNA sequence: TGCGCCAGCAGCTTGGTGGGACAGGAAGCCGGCTACACCTTC. Its translation is CASSLVGQEAGYTF.